This entry lists 18 T cell receptor beta chains sequenced from one sample in a study of blood T cell repertoires in COVID-19. The protocol was immunoSEQ multiplex PCR, while the TCRdb copy is restricted to in-frame clones and leaves out a portion. Seen here are approximately 50,000 clones, 80% to 90% observed once, and the top ten hold about 2.9%. Sequences were obtained from peripheral blood. The source of these receptors is an elderly woman with acute or convalescent COVID-19.

The chain combines TRBV19 with TRBJ2-7; 7 nucleotides align to TRBD1. Trimming removed 5 bases from V and 3 bases from J; junction bases left unmatched: 7. The CDR3 spans 14 residues. The germline V gene encodes CDR1 LNHDA and CDR2 SQIVND (reference sequence). The CDR3: CASSATRDSYEQYF. CDR3 DNA: TGTGCCAGTAGTGCCACCCGGGACAGCTACGAGCAGTACTTC.

J is TRBJ1-5 and V is TRBV30; 7 nucleotides align to TRBD1. V gave up 3 bases and J gave up 5 bases; unmatched junction bases: 7. The CDR3 is 14 residues long. Germline CDR1 is GTSNPN and CDR2 is SVGIG (reference sequence). The CDR3 region is CAWRDRWRDQPQHF. DNA for the CDR3: TGTGCCTGGAGGGACAGGTGGAGGGATCAGCCCCAGCATTTT.

The chain joins TRBV3-1 (or the pseudogene TRBV3-2) to TRBJ1-3; the D is unclear. From germline, CDR1 is LGHDT and CDR2 YNNKEL (reference sequence). The CDR3 has 15 residues. V was clipped by 5 bases and J by 4 bases, with 15 bases between them. The CDR3 here is CASSDTGANGNTIYF. In DNA, the CDR3 is TGTGCCAGCAGCGATACCGGAGCGAACGGAAACACCATATATTTT.

The V gene is TRBV3-1 (or the pseudogene TRBV3-2), the J gene TRBJ1-1; 8 bases are a match to TRBD1. J gave up 7 bases and V 2 bases, and 3 bases lay outside the gene matches. The length of the CDR3 is 13 residues. CDR1 LGHDT and CDR2 YNNKEL come from the germline V gene (reference sequence). The CDR3 nucleotides are TGTGCCAGCAGCCAACTAGACAGGGGTGAAGCTTTCTTT. Encoded protein: CASSQLDRGEAFF.

V is TRBV19 and J is TRBJ1-2; D uncertain. CDR1 LNHDA and CDR2 SQIVND come from the germline V gene (reference sequence). The CDR3 consists of 13 residues. Trimming removed 10 bases from V and 7 bases from J, with 19 bases in between. The CDR3 loop reads CAISDRELSGYTF. The DNA for the CDR3 is TGTGCCATTTCTGACCGGGAGCTGAGTGGCTACACCTTC.

CDR3 region: CAWSPGWTEAFF. The CDR3 DNA follows: TGTGCCTGGAGTCCAGGGTGGACTGAAGCTTTCTTT. V gene TRBV30 combines with J gene TRBJ1-1; tentative D call: TRBD1 (5 bases). CDR1 is GTSNPN, CDR2 SVGIG, per germline (reference sequence). Trimming took 2 bases from V and 5 from J, leaving 9 bases between them. The CDR3 loop spans 12 amino acids.

The CDR3 DNA is TGTGCCAGTAGTATGTTGGACACCGGTTACAATCAGCCCCAGCATTTT. It specifies CASSMLDTGYNQPQHF. The V call is TRBV19, the J call TRBJ1-5, with D maybe TRBD1 (5 bases). Trimming took off 3 bases at V and 3 bases at J, with 15 bases between the two ends. The CDR3 consists of 16 residues. Germline V lookup: CDR1 LNHDA, CDR2 SQIVND (reference sequence).

The rearrangement links TRBV15 to TRBJ1-2; unclear D gene. Germline V lookup: CDR1 LNHNV, CDR2 YYDKDF (reference sequence). Trimming took 0 bases from V and 8 from J, leaving 13 bases between them. CDR3 size: 14 residues. The CDR3 sequence: CATSREATEYGYTF. CDR3 DNA sequence: TGTGCCACCAGCAGAGAGGCGACGGAGTACGGCTACACCTTC.

This rearrangement joins TRBV27 to TRBJ2-1; D is possibly TRBD1 (6 bases). The CDR3 extends over 15 amino acids. The germline V gene encodes CDR1 MNHEY and CDR2 SMNVEV (reference sequence). V lost 6 bases and J lost 2, with 14 bases in between. CDR3 DNA sequence: TGTGCCAGCAGGGCTACAGGGAAAGCCTACAATGAGCAGTTCTTC. The encoded protein is CASRATGKAYNEQFF.

The chain joins TRBV7-8 to TRBJ1-2; D ambiguous. This CDR3 comprises 14 residues. Germline-derived CDR1 and CDR2 are SGHVS and FQNEAQ. V lost 0 bases and J 8 bases, leaving 13 bases between the germline ends. CDR3 DNA sequence: TGTGCCAGCAGCTTAGCGGCCGGAGGCGGAGGCTACACCTTC. Translated, it gives CASSLAAGGGGYTF.

The chain joins TRBV6-5 to TRBJ2-1; a possible D gene is TRBD2 (6 bases). The germline V gene encodes CDR1 MNHEY and CDR2 SVGAGI. V dropped 8 bases and J dropped 0 bases, with 11 bases sitting between them. The CDR3 is 14 amino acids. The CDR3 coding sequence is TGTGCCAGCGGCTGGGGGGACTCCTACAATGAGCAGTTCTTC. Translating it yields CASGWGDSYNEQFF.

The chain has TRBV3-1 (or the pseudogene TRBV3-2) and TRBJ1-5, with D maybe TRBD1 (6 bases). Germline V gene lookup returns CDR1 LGHDT and CDR2 YNNKEL (reference sequence). CDR3 length: 14 residues. V was shortened by 4 bases and J by 5 bases, with 12 bases between the two germline ends. Here the CDR3 DNA reads TGTGCCAGCAGCCCGGACAGCTCATATCAGCCCCAGCATTTT. Amino acids: CASSPDSSYQPQHF.

The chain employs TRBV5-4 and TRBJ2-3; 7 positions agree with TRBD1. The V gene end was trimmed by 8 bases and the J gene end by 1 base; junction bases not matched to a gene: 13. The CDR3 is made up of 16 amino acids. CDR1 and CDR2 (germline): SGHNT, YYREEE (reference sequence). CDR3 sequence (DNA): TGTGCCAGTCAACCTCCAACCGGACAGGGCACAGATACGCAGTATTTT. This translates into CASQPPTGQGTDTQYF.

The chain has TRBV6-5 and TRBJ1-1, with 7 bases matching TRBD1. Losses at the gene ends were 6 bases for V and 4 bases for J; bases not matched to a gene: 11. CDR1 and CDR2 from the germline V gene are MNHEY and SVGAGI. The CDR3 length is 15 residues. The CDR3 nucleotides read TGTGCCAGCAGGCCGCCGGGACAGTCTGCCACTGAAGCTTTCTTT. Its translation: CASRPPGQSATEAFF.

In its sample, this clone was seen once. This sequence joins TRBV10-3 and TRBJ1-5, with D tentatively TRBD1 (5 bases). V lost 4 bases and J 6 bases, leaving 13 bases between the germline ends. This CDR3 has 14 residues. The V gene's germline CDR1 is ENHRY and CDR2 SYGVKD. The CDR3 DNA is TGTGCCATCAGTGCCGGGGGGGAGGGTCAGCCCCAGCATTTT. Protein: CAISAGGEGQPQHF.

The chain joins TRBV19 to TRBJ1-1; TRBD1 agrees at 9 bases. Per germline, CDR1 LNHDA and CDR2 SQIVND (reference sequence). The CDR3 extends over 16 amino acids. The V gene end was trimmed by 6 bases and the J gene end by 1 base; junction bases not matched to a gene: 9. The CDR3, as DNA: TGTGCCAGTAGCAGCGCGGGACAGGGAAGGAACACTGAAGCTTTCTTT. Its protein is CASSSAGQGRNTEAFF.

The genes are TRBV7-9 and TRBJ1-2; no reliable D call. CDR1 and CDR2 from the germline V gene are SEHNR and FQNEAQ (reference sequence). The V gene lost 3 bases and the J gene lost 8 bases, with 13 bases spanning the gap. CDR3 length: 13 amino acids. The CDR3 bases are TGTGCCAGCAGCTTCCAGGCCTACTTAGGCTACACCTTC. Translating it yields CASSFQAYLGYTF.

The CDR3, as DNA: TGTGCCTGGAGTTTTACCCCGGGACTAGCGGGGAGCACAGATACGCAGTATTTT. Encoded protein: CAWSFTPGLAGSTDTQYF. V gene TRBV30 combines with J gene TRBJ2-3; 13 bases line up with TRBD2. V was pared by 2 bases and J by 0 bases, with 8 bases of the junction left unmatched. This CDR3 is built from 18 residues. The V gene's germline CDR1 is GTSNPN and CDR2 SVGIG (reference sequence).